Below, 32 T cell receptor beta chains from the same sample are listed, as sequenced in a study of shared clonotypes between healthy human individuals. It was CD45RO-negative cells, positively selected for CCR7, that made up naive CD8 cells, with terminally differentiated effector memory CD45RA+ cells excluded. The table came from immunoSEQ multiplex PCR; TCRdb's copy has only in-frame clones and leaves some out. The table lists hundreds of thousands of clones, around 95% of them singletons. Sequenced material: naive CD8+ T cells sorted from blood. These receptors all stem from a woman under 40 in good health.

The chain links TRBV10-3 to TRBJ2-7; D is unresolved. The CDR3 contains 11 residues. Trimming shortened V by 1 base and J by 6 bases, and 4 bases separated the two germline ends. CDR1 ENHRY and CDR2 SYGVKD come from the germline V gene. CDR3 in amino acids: CAISEWGEQYF. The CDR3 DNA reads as TGTGCCATCAGTGAGTGGGGCGAGCAGTACTTC.

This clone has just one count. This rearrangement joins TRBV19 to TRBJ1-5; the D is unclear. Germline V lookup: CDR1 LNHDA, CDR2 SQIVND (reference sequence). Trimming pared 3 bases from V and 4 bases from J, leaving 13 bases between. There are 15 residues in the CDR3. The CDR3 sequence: CASSIVPGINQPQHF. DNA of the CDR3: TGTGCCAGTAGTATCGTTCCGGGGATTAATCAGCCCCAGCATTTT. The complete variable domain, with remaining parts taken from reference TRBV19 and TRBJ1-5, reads DGGITQSPKYLFRKEGQNVTLSCEQNLNHDAMYWYRQDPGQGLRLIYYSQIVNDFQKGDIAEGYSVSREKKESFPLTVTSAQKNPTAFYLCASSIVPGINQPQHFGDGTRLSIL.

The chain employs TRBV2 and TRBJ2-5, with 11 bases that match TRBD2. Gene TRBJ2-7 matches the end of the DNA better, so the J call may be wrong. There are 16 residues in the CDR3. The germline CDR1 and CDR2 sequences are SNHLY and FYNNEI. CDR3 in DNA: TGTGCCAGCAGTAGGTCCCAACTAGCGGGAGATCTCGAGCAGTACTTC. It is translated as CASSRSQLAGDLEQYF.

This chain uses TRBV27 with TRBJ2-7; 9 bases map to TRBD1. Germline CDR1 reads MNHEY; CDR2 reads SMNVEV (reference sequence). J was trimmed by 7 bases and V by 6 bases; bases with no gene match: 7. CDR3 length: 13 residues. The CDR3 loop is CASRAGTGWEQYF. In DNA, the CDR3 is TGTGCCAGCAGGGCCGGGACAGGGTGGGAGCAGTACTTC.

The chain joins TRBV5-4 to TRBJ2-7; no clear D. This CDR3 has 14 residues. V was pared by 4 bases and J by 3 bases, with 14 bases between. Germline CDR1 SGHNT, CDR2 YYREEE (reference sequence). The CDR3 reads CASSPDTSLYEQYF. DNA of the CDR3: TGTGCCAGCAGCCCCGACACGTCACTCTACGAGCAGTACTTC.

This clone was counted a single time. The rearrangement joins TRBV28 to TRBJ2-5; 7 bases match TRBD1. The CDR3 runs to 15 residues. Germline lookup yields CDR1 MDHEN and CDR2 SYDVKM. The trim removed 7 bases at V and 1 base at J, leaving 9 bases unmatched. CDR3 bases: TGTGCCAGCATTTCCGACAGGGCCCCCCAAGAGACCCAGTACTTC. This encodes CASISDRAPQETQYF.

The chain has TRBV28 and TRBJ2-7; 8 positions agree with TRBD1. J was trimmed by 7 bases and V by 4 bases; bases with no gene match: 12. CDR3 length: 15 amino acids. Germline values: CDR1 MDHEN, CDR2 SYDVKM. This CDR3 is CASSSTPQGAREQYF. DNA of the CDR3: TGTGCCAGCAGTTCCACCCCCCAGGGGGCGCGAGAGCAGTACTTC.

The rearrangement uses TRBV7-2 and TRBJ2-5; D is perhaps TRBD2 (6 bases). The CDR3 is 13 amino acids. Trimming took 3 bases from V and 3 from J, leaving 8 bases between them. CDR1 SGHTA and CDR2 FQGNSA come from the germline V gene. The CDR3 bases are TGTGCCAGCAGCTTGTTAGCGGAAGAGACCCAGTACTTC. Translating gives CASSLLAEETQYF. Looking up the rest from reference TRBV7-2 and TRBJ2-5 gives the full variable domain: GAGVSQSPSNKVTEKGKDVELRCDPISGHTALYWYRQSLGQGLEFLIYFQGNSAPDKSGLPSDRFSAERTGGSVSTLTIQRTQQEDSAVYLCASSLLAEETQYFGPGTRLLVL.

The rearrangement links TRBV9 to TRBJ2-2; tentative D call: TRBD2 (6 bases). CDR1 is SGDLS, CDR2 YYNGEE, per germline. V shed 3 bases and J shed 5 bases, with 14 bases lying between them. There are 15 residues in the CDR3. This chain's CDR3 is CASSDPRSGTGELFF. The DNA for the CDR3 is TGTGCCAGCAGCGATCCCCGGAGCGGGACCGGGGAGCTGTTTTTT.

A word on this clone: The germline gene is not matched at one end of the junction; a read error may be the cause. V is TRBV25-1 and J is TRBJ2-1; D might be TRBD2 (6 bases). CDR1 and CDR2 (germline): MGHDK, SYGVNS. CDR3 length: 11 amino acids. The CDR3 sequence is CASSEFASEVF. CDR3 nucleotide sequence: TGTGCCAGCAGTGAATTTGCTAGCGAGGTCTTC.

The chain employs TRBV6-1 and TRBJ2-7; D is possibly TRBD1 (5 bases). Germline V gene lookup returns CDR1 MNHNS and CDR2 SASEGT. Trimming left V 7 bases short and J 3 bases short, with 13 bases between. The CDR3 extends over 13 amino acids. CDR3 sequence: CASTLTGLYEQYF. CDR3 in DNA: TGTGCCAGCACTCTAACAGGTCTCTACGAGCAGTACTTC.

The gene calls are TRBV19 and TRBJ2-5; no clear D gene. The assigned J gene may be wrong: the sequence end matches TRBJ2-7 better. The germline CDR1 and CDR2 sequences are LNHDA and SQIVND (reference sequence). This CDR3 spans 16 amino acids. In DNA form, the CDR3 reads TGTGCCAGTAGTATAGGTTCCGGGCCACCTTCCTACGAGCAGTACTTC. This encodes CASSIGSGPPSYEQYF.

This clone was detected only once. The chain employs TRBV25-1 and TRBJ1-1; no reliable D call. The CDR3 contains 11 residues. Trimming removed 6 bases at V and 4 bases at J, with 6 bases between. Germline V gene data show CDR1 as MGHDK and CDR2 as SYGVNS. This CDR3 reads CASRLSTEAFF. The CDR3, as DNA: TGTGCCAGCAGATTAAGCACTGAAGCTTTCTTT.

This chain's CDR3 is CASSFSRSGRDNEQFF. CDR3 sequence (DNA): TGCGCCAGCAGCTTCTCCCGTAGCGGGAGGGACAATGAGCAGTTCTTC. This chain uses TRBV5-1 with TRBJ2-1; 11 bases fit TRBD2. This CDR3 has 16 amino acids. Germline CDR1 reads SGHRS; CDR2 reads YFSETQ. J lost 5 bases, V lost 2 bases, and 6 bases had no gene match.

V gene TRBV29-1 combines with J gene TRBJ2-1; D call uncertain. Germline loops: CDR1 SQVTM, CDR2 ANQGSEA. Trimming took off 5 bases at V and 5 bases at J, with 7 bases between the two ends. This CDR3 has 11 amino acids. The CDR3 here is CSVRWDNEQFF. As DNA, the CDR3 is TGCAGCGTTCGTTGGGACAATGAGCAGTTCTTC.

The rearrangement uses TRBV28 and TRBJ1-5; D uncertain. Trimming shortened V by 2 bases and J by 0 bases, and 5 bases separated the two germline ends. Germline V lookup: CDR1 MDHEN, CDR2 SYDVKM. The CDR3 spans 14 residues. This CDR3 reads CASSLTNSNQPQHF. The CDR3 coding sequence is TGTGCCAGCAGTTTAACGAATAGCAATCAGCCCCAGCATTTT.

CDR3 residues: CASSMVAAYNEQFF. The CDR3 region has the DNA TGTGCCAGTTCCATGGTAGCTGCCTACAATGAGCAGTTCTTC. The chain has TRBV19 and TRBJ2-1; D gene uncertain. CDR1 LNHDA and CDR2 SQIVND come from the germline V gene (reference sequence). CDR3 length: 14 amino acids. V shed 8 bases and J shed 2 bases, with 13 bases lying between them.

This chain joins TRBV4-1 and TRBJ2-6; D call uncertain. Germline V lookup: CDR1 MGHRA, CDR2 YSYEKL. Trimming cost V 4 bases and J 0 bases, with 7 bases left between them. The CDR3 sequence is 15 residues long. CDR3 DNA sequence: TGCGCCAGCAGCCTCGGCTACTCTGGGGCCAACGTCCTGACTTTC. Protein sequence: CASSLGYSGANVLTF.

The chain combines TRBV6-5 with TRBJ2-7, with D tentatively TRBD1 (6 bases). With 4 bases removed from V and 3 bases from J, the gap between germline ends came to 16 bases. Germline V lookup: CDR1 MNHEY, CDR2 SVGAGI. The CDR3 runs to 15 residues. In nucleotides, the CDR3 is TGTGCCAGCAGTTTCAGGGGTTCCGCCGACTACGAGCAGTACTTC. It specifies CASSFRGSADYEQYF.

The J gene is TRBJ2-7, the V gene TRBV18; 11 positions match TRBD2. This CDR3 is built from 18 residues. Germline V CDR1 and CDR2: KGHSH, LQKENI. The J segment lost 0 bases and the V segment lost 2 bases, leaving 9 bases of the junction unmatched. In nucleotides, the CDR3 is TGTGCCAGCTCACCAAGGATGACTAGCGGGGCCAGCTCCTACGAGCAGTACTTC. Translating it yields CASSPRMTSGASSYEQYF.

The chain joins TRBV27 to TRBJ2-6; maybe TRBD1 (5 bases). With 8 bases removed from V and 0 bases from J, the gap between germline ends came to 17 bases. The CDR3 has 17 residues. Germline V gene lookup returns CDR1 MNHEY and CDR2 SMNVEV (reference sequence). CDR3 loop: CASLGVNSPSGANVLTF. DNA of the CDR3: TGTGCCAGCTTAGGGGTGAACAGCCCCTCTGGGGCCAACGTCCTGACTTTC.

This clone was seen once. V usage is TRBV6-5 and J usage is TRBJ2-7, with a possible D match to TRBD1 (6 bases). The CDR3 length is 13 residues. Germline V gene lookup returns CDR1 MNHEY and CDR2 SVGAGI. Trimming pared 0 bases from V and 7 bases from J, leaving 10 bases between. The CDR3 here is CASSYSLTGEQYF. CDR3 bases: TGTGCCAGCAGTTACTCGCTCACAGGGGAGCAGTACTTC.

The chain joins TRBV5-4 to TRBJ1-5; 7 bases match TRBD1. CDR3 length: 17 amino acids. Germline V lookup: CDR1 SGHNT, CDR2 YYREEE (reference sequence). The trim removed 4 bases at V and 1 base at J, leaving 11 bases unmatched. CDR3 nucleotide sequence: TGTGCCAGCAGCACAAGTGACAGGGCTTTGAGCAATCAGCCCCAGCATTTT. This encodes CASSTSDRALSNQPQHF.

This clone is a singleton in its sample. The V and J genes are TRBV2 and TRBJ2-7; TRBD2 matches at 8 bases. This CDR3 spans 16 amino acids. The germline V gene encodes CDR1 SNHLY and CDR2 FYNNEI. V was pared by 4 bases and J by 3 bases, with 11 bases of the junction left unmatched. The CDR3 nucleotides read TGTGCCAGCAGTGGGAGGGGCGCAGCGGGAGTCTACGAGCAGTACTTC. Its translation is CASSGRGAAGVYEQYF.

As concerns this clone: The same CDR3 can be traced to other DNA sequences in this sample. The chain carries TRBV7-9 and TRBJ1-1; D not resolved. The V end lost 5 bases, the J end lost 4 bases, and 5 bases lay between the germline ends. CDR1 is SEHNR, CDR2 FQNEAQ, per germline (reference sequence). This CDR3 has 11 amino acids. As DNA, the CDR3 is TGTGCCAGCAGCCCCTCCACTGAAGCTTTCTTT. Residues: CASSPSTEAFF.

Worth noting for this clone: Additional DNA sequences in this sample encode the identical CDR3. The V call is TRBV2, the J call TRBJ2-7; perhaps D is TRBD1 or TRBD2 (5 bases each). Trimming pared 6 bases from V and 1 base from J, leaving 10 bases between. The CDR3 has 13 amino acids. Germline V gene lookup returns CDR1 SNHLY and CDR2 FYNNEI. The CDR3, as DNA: TGTGCCAGCAGGGGGACGGCTTCCTACGAGCAGTACTTC. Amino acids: CASRGTASYEQYF.

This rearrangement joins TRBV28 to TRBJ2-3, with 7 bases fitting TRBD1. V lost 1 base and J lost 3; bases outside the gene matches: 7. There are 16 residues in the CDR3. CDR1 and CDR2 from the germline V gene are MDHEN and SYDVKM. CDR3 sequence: CASSLLTGQPTDTQYF. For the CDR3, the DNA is TGTGCCAGCAGTTTATTAACGGGACAGCCTACAGATACGCAGTATTTT.

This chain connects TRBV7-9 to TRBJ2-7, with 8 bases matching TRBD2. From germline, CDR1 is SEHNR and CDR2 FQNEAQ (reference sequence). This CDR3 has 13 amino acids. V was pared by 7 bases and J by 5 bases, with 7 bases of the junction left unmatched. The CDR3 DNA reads TGTGCCAGCAATTCCCAAGCGGGAGACGAGCAGTACTTC. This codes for CASNSQAGDEQYF.

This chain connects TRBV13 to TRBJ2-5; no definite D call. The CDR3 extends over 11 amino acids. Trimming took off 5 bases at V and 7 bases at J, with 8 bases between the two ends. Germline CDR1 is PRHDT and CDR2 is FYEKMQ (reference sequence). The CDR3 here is CASSITGTQYF. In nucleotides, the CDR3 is TGTGCCAGCAGCATAACGGGGACCCAGTACTTC.

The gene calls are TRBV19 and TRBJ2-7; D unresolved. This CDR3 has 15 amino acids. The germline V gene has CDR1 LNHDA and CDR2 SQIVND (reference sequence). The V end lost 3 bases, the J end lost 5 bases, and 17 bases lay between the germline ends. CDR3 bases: TGTGCCAGTAGTATCTCAGCCAGCCGGATGAACGAGCAGTACTTC. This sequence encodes CASSISASRMNEQYF.

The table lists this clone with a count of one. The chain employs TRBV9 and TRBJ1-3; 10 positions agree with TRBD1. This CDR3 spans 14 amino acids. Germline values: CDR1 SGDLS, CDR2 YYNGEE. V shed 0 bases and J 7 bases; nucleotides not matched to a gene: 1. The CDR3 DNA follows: TGTGCCAGCAGCGTAGGGGGACAGGGGAACACCATATATTTT. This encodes CASSVGGQGNTIYF.

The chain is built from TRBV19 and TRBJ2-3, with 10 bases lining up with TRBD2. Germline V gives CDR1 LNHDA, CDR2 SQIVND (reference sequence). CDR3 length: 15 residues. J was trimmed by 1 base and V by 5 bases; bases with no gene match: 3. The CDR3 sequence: CASSDGLAGTDTQYF. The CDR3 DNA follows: TGTGCCAGTAGTGATGGACTAGCGGGCACAGATACGCAGTATTTT. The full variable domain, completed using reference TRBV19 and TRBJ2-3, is DGGITQSPKYLFRKEGQNVTLSCEQNLNHDAMYWYRQDPGQGLRLIYYSQIVNDFQKGDIAEGYSVSREKKESFPLTVTSAQKNPTAFYLCASSDGLAGTDTQYFGPGTRLTVL.